One T cell receptor beta chain is described in this entry. This specimen belongs to a study of blood T cell repertoires in COVID-19. V was pared by 0 bases and J by 7 bases, with 5 bases of the junction left unmatched. Germline V lookup: CDR1 LGHNA, CDR2 YSLEER. This CDR3 spans 16 amino acids. The data were produced by immunoSEQ multiplex PCR, yet TCRdb's version contains in-frame clones alone and is incomplete. The data contain more than 150,000 clones, around four fifths of them singletons. The chain couples TRBV4-3 to TRBJ2-5, with TRBD2 identical over 13 bases. The sequenced material came from PBMCs or T cells enriched from blood (not recorded which). This TCR was recovered from a woman in her 50s who had recovered from COVID-19. CDR3 in amino acids: CASSQDRTSGSGTQYF. CDR3 in DNA: TGCGCCAGCAGCCAAGATCGGACTAGCGGGAGCGGGACCCAGTACTTC.